Below are 27 T cell receptor beta chains sequenced from a single sample in a study of shared clonotypes between healthy human individuals. Sequenced by immunoSEQ multiplex PCR; TCRdb stores in-frame clones only, minus some. The sample yields under 850,000 clones, 55% to 80% seen once. The source material was memory CD4+ T cells sorted from blood. Indicated subset: CD45RA-negative fraction. Source of these receptors: a woman in her thirties in good health.

The V gene is TRBV5-1, the J gene TRBJ1-1; D uncertain. CDR3 size: 13 residues. Trimming shortened V by 4 bases and J by 0 bases, and 7 bases separated the two germline ends. The germline V gene has CDR1 SGHRS and CDR2 YFSETQ. CDR3 bases: TGCGCCAGCAGCCGTAACTTGAACACTGAAGCTTTCTTT. Amino acids: CASSRNLNTEAFF.

V is TRBV27 and J is TRBJ2-7; TRBD2 is a possible D gene (5 bases). V gave up 7 bases and J gave up 0 bases, with 16 bases separating them. The CDR3 totals 15 residues. Germline-derived CDR1 and CDR2 are MNHEY and SMNVEV (reference sequence). The CDR3 sequence: CASIQRLGSSYEQYF. The CDR3 DNA reads as TGTGCCAGCATCCAGCGGCTTGGGAGCTCCTACGAGCAGTACTTC.

This chain links TRBV5-5 with TRBJ2-2; D is perhaps TRBD1 (5 bases). The CDR3 extends over 15 amino acids. CDR1 and CDR2 from the germline V gene are SGHKS and YYEKEE (reference sequence). The V end was cut by 1 base, the J end by 7 bases, with 14 bases between. CDR3 nucleotides: TGTGCCAGCAGCTTGCCTGGGGCGATAGGCGGGGAGCTGTTTTTT. Encoded protein: CASSLPGAIGGELFF.

The chain joins TRBV27 to TRBJ2-5; D ambiguous. Germline lookup yields CDR1 MNHEY and CDR2 SMNVEV (reference sequence). The CDR3 sequence is 14 residues long. The V and J ends lost 4 bases and 2 bases respectively, with 11 bases between them. In nucleotides, the CDR3 is TGTGCCAGCAGTTCAGATGGGGTACAAGAGACCCAGTACTTC. Amino acid sequence: CASSSDGVQETQYF.

This chain links TRBV29-1 with TRBJ2-1; 8 bases align to TRBD2. CDR1 SQVTM and CDR2 ANQGSEA come from the germline V gene. The length of the CDR3 is 13 residues. V lost 7 bases to trimming and J lost 0 bases; unmatched junction nucleotides: 2. CDR3 bases: TGCAGCGGTCGGGGGGGCTCCTACAATGAGCAGTTCTTC. Its protein is CSGRGGSYNEQFF.

The gene calls are TRBV5-1 and TRBJ2-1; D not certain. V dropped 0 bases and J dropped 3 bases, with 10 bases sitting between them. There are 15 residues in the CDR3. The V gene's germline CDR1 is SGHRS and CDR2 YFSETQ. The CDR3 spells CASSLANSLYNEQFF. The CDR3 DNA is TGCGCCAGCAGCTTGGCCAACAGCCTCTACAATGAGCAGTTCTTC.

The chain recombines TRBV11-3 with TRBJ2-2, with TRBD2 matching 7 bases. With 4 bases clipped from V and 4 bases from J, the junction kept 3 bases outside the gene matches. Per the germline V gene, CDR1 is SGHNT and CDR2 is YENEEA. The CDR3 is 14 amino acids. The CDR3 nucleotides read TGTGCCAGCAGCTATGCTAGCGGCACCGGGGAGCTGTTTTTT. Amino acid sequence: CASSYASGTGELFF.

This clone was seen just once. This sample includes further DNA sequences coding for the same CDR3. The rearrangement joins TRBV2 to TRBJ2-3; weak D call: TRBD2 (6 bases). The CDR3 spans 14 residues. Trimming took off 4 bases at V and 1 base at J, with 9 bases between the two ends. The germline gives CDR1 SNHLY, CDR2 FYNNEI. In nucleotides, the CDR3 is TGTGCCAGCAGTGCCGGGGGAGGCACAGATACGCAGTATTTT. Translated, it gives CASSAGGGTDTQYF.

The rearrangement links TRBV7-9 to TRBJ2-6; 11 positions agree with TRBD1. V lost 5 bases, J lost 0 bases, and 6 bases stayed unmatched. Germline loops: CDR1 SEHNR, CDR2 FQNEAQ (reference sequence). The CDR3 loop spans 18 amino acids. The CDR3 reads CASSPGTGGGSGANVLTF. DNA for the CDR3: TGTGCCAGCAGCCCCGGGACAGGGGGGGGCTCTGGGGCCAACGTCCTGACTTTC.

This chain connects TRBV7-9 to TRBJ2-1; 9 bases agree with TRBD1. V gave up 2 bases and J gave up 9 bases; unmatched junction bases: 11. The germline V gene encodes CDR1 SEHNR and CDR2 FQNEAQ (reference sequence). This CDR3 has 16 amino acids. CDR3 in DNA: TGTGCCAGCAGCTTACCTTTCAGGACAGGGGACAGTGAGCAGTTCTTC. Protein: CASSLPFRTGDSEQFF. The whole variable domain, remainder taken from reference TRBV7-9 and TRBJ2-1, is DTGVSQNPRHKITKRGQNVTFRCDPISEHNRLYWYRQTLGQGPEFLTYFQNEAQLEKSRLLSDRFSAERPKGSFSTLEIQRTEQGDSAMYLCASSLPFRTGDSEQFFGPGTRLTVL.

As concerns this clone: Additional DNA sequences in this sample encode the identical CDR3. The chain recombines TRBV18 with TRBJ2-5; no reliable D call. CDR3 length: 13 residues. V lost 3 bases to trimming and J lost 2 bases, with 7 bases between them. Germline CDR1 KGHSH, CDR2 LQKENI. CDR3 sequence (DNA): TGTGCCAGCTCACCCAGCCCTCAAGAGACCCAGTACTTC. Translation gives CASSPSPQETQYF.

This clone was observed once. CDR3 sequence: CASSPPGVDEQYF. In DNA, the CDR3 is TGTGCCAGCTCACCCCCCGGGGTCGACGAGCAGTACTTC. The chain joins TRBV18 to TRBJ2-7, with D perhaps matching TRBD2 (5 bases). From germline, CDR1 is KGHSH and CDR2 LQKENI. With 3 bases removed from V and 5 bases from J, the gap between germline ends came to 11 bases. The CDR3 sequence is 13 residues long.

The chain uses TRBV11-2 and TRBJ2-7; 13 bases agree with TRBD2. The CDR3 is made up of 15 amino acids. The V gene's germline CDR1 is SGHAT and CDR2 FQNNGV. The V gene end was trimmed by 5 bases and the J gene end by 4 bases; junction bases not matched to a gene: 5. The CDR3 DNA is TGTGCCAGCAGCCCGGGACTAGCGGGAACGTACGAGCAGTACTTC. This sequence encodes CASSPGLAGTYEQYF. Drawing the rest from reference TRBV11-2 and TRBJ2-7, the complete variable domain is EAGVAQSPRYKIIEKRQSVAFWCNPISGHATLYWYQQILGQGPKLLIQFQNNGVVDDSQLPKDRFSAERLKGVDSTLKIQPAKLEDSAVYLCASSPGLAGTYEQYFGPGTRLTVT.

Turning to this clone: The sample contains more than one DNA sequence encoding this CDR3. V gene TRBV4-2 combines with J gene TRBJ2-7; the match to TRBD2 covers 7 bases. This CDR3 spans 15 amino acids. Germline V gene sequence: CDR1 LGHNA, CDR2 YNFKEQ. V was clipped by 1 base and J by 4 bases; unmatched bases: 7. The CDR3 DNA reads as TGTGCCAGCAGCCAAGGTCTAGCGGAGACTTACGAGCAGTACTTC. The encoded protein is CASSQGLAETYEQYF.

The sample holds a few counts of this clone. The chain couples TRBV30 to TRBJ1-1; D is ambiguous. There are 13 residues in the CDR3. With 2 bases removed from V and 1 base from J, the gap between germline ends came to 8 bases. Germline CDR1 reads GTSNPN; CDR2 reads SVGIG (reference sequence). Here the CDR3 reads CAWSRTENTEAFF. DNA of the CDR3: TGTGCCTGGAGTCGGACGGAGAACACTGAAGCTTTCTTT. The variable domain in full, completed from reference TRBV30 and TRBJ1-1, reads SQTIHQWPATLVQPVGSPLSLECTVEGTSNPNLYWYRQAAGRGLQLLFYSVGIGQISSEVPQNLSASRPQDRQFILSSKKLLLSDSGFYLCAWSRTENTEAFFGQGTRLTVV.

V gene TRBV7-9 combines with J gene TRBJ1-1; D remains unclear. The CDR3 loop spans 14 amino acids. V shed 3 bases and J shed 1 base, with 9 bases lying between them. Per the germline V gene, CDR1 is SEHNR and CDR2 is FQNEAQ (reference sequence). In nucleotides, the CDR3 is TGTGCCAGCAGCTTGGCAGGAGCGAACACTGAAGCTTTCTTT. This gives the protein CASSLAGANTEAFF.

This clone showed up just a few times. The gene calls are TRBV4-1 and TRBJ2-1; the match to TRBD2 covers 11 bases. CDR3 length equals 16 residues. Germline assignment: CDR1 MGHRA and CDR2 YSYEKL. After removal of 1 base from V and 7 bases from J, the junction contained 6 bases not matched to a gene. The CDR3 nucleotides read TGCGCCAGCAGCCAAGTAATCGTAGCGGGAGGGAATGAGCAGTTCTTC. Its protein product is CASSQVIVAGGNEQFF.

This clone occurred once. This chain uses TRBV19 with TRBJ1-6, with 7 bases matching TRBD1. Per the germline V gene, CDR1 is LNHDA and CDR2 is SQIVND (reference sequence). The V gene end was trimmed by 8 bases and the J gene end by 6 bases; junction bases not matched to a gene: 4. CDR3 size: 13 residues. CDR3 bases: TGTGCCAGTTCGGACAGGACTAATTCACCCCTCCACTTT. Translation: CASSDRTNSPLHF.

The J gene is TRBJ2-3, the V gene TRBV2; 9 nucleotides agree with TRBD2. CDR1 SNHLY and CDR2 FYNNEI come from the germline V gene. V gave up 5 bases and J gave up 7 bases; unmatched junction bases: 7. CDR3 length equals 14 residues. The CDR3 DNA sequence: TGTGCCAGCAGTACCGGGACTAGCAGTTATACGCAGTATTTT. As protein: CASSTGTSSYTQYF.

The rearrangement uses TRBV6-5 and TRBJ2-3; D unclear. This CDR3 is built from 15 residues. Trimming removed 0 bases at V and 0 bases at J, with 7 bases between. Germline lookup yields CDR1 MNHEY and CDR2 SVGAGI. CDR3 DNA: TGTGCCAGCAGTTACTCATCAATTAGCACAGATACGCAGTATTTT. Its translation is CASSYSSISTDTQYF.

This chain links TRBV5-6 with TRBJ2-7; D is possibly TRBD2 (5 bases). Germline assignment: CDR1 SGHDT and CDR2 YYEEEE. The CDR3 has 15 amino acids. V lost 4 bases and J lost 5, with 19 bases in between. The CDR3 loop is CASSRLSASGNEQYF. In DNA, the CDR3 is TGTGCCAGCAGCCGCCTCTCGGCCTCGGGGAACGAGCAGTACTTC.

This chain uses TRBV5-1 with TRBJ2-7; 13 bases align to TRBD2. Per the germline V gene, CDR1 is SGHRS and CDR2 is YFSETQ. The CDR3 sequence is 16 residues long. J gave up 6 bases and V 4 bases, and 10 bases lay outside the gene matches. The CDR3 here is CASSRTGTSGKAEQYF. CDR3 nucleotide sequence: TGCGCCAGCAGCCGAACCGGGACTAGCGGGAAGGCCGAGCAGTACTTC.

The chain carries TRBV11-2 and TRBJ2-7; D is ambiguous. Germline-derived CDR1 and CDR2 are SGHAT and FQNNGV. V lost 1 base, J lost 3 bases, and 10 bases lay in between. This CDR3 is 14 amino acids long. Here the CDR3 DNA reads TGTGCCAGCAGCTTAGGAACGTCCGACTACGAGCAGTACTTC. Its protein product is CASSLGTSDYEQYF.

This chain connects TRBV5-1 to TRBJ1-1; 7 bases agree with TRBD1. The CDR3 is 15 amino acids. The ends lost 4 bases at V and 5 bases at J; junction bases unmatched: 11. CDR1 SGHRS and CDR2 YFSETQ come from the germline V gene. The CDR3 region has the DNA TGCGCCAGCAGCGGAGGGGGCGATGGAATGACTGAAGCTTTCTTT. Its translation: CASSGGGDGMTEAFF.

This chain joins TRBV10-3 and TRBJ1-1; D may be TRBD1 (5 bases). CDR1 ENHRY and CDR2 SYGVKD come from the germline V gene. The V and J ends lost 3 bases and 4 bases respectively, with 12 bases between them. The CDR3 has 14 amino acids. CDR3 sequence (DNA): TGTGCCATCAGTGATTCGGCAGGGACCACTGAAGCTTTCTTT. It translates to CAISDSAGTTEAFF.

This chain joins TRBV6-6 and TRBJ2-7, with D possibly matching TRBD2 (6 bases). The CDR3 runs to 15 residues. Germline V CDR1 and CDR2: MNHNY, SVGAGI (reference sequence). V dropped 0 bases and J dropped 5 bases, with 14 bases sitting between them. Written as DNA, the CDR3 is TGTGCCAGCAGTTACTCCGGCGGGACGGGCCACGAGCAGTACTTC. Its translation is CASSYSGGTGHEQYF.

The chain is built from TRBV7-3 and TRBJ2-7; a weak D match, TRBD2 (6 bases). V was pared by 5 bases and J by 6 bases, with 20 bases between. From germline, CDR1 is SGHTA and CDR2 FQGTGA. CDR3 size: 15 residues. CDR3 sequence reads: CASSPNGGMQSEQYF. The CDR3 DNA reads TGTGCCAGCAGCCCGAATGGAGGGATGCAGAGCGAGCAGTACTTC.